Listed here are 13 T cell receptor beta chains from one sample, sequenced in a study of T cells in Graves' hyperthyroidism and ophthalmopathy. Researchers took RNA transcripts and amplified the TCR beta CDR3 regions from them. The HTBI primer set was used in a first-round RT-PCR of the TCR CDR3. Each CDR3 protein gets one entry after TCRdb re-called the multiplex PCR reads with MiXCR. The sample carries about 360,000 distinct CDR3 sequences, approximately 13% recorded once. The sample taken for sequencing was blood. These receptors all stem from a woman between 18 and 29 years old with Graves' hyperthyroidism.

Ten or more counts support this clonotype. The chain recombines TRBV18 with TRBJ1-1; maybe TRBD1 (6 bases). The CDR3 has 14 residues. CDR1 KGHSH and CDR2 LQKENI come from the germline V gene. V gave up 6 bases and J gave up 3 bases, with 14 bases separating them. The DNA of the CDR3 is TGTGCCAGCTCCCCTGACAGGAGGGACACTGAAGCTTTCTTT. Protein sequence: CASSPDRRDTEAFF.

The table lists this clonotype with many counts. The J gene is TRBJ1-3, the V gene TRBV18; D ambiguous. Germline V gives CDR1 KGHSH, CDR2 LQKENI. V was clipped by 3 bases and J by 2 bases, with 14 bases between them. The CDR3 runs 16 residues. The CDR3, as DNA: TGTGCCAGCTCACCGGGCTCGGGGAGGACTGGAAACACCATATATTTT. Protein sequence: CASSPGSGRTGNTIYF.

The J gene is TRBJ1-4, the V gene TRBV12-3 or TRBV12-4; D gene ambiguous. V dropped 3 bases and J dropped 7 bases, with 3 bases sitting between them. The CDR3 has 11 amino acids. The CDR3 loop is CASSFREKLFF. Written as DNA, the CDR3 is TGTGCCAGCAGTTTTCGTGAAAAACTGTTTTTT.

This clonotype was observed a few times. Being one base from a much bigger clone, this may be a read error. The rearrangement links TRBV29-1 to TRBJ2-3; a possible D gene is TRBD2 (5 bases). The CDR3 extends over 15 amino acids. Trimming removed 6 bases at V and 3 bases at J, with 19 bases between. CDR1 and CDR2 (germline): SQVTM, ANQGSEA. DNA of the CDR3: TGCAGCGTCAAACAGCGGAACGGCCTAACAGATACGCAGTATTTT. This sequence encodes CSVKQRNGLTDTQYF.

This clonotype was seen many times. The V call is TRBV28, the J call TRBJ1-2; D gene uncertain. Trimming shortened V by 5 bases and J by 2 bases, and 6 bases separated the two germline ends. CDR3 length: 12 amino acids. Looked up from germline, CDR1 is MDHEN and CDR2 is SYDVKM. CDR3 region: CASSMWNYGYTF. The CDR3 region has the DNA TGTGCCAGCAGTATGTGGAACTATGGCTACACCTTC.

This clonotype was observed many times. This chain connects TRBV7-9 to TRBJ2-3; 8 nucleotides align to TRBD2. This CDR3 is 16 amino acids long. V gave up 2 bases and J gave up 5 bases; unmatched junction bases: 9. Germline V gives CDR1 SEHNR, CDR2 FQNEAQ (reference sequence). The CDR3 bases are TGTGCCAGCAGCTTAAGGCCGGGAGGGGCGGAAGATACGCAGTATTTT. Amino acid sequence: CASSLRPGGAEDTQYF.

This clonotype was detected ten times or more. The chain uses TRBV7-8 and TRBJ2-2; no definite D call. CDR1 is SGHVS, CDR2 FQNEAQ, per germline. The CDR3 runs 14 residues. Trimming left V 3 bases short and J 4 bases short, with 9 bases between. The DNA of the CDR3 is TGTGCCAGCAGCTTTTGGGCAGCCACCGGGGAGCTGTTTTTT. Translation gives CASSFWAATGELFF.

The chain joins TRBV27 to TRBJ2-1, with D possibly being TRBD2 (5 bases). CDR1 and CDR2 (germline): MNHEY, SMNVEV (reference sequence). V was pared by 0 bases and J by 2 bases, with 11 bases between. This CDR3 contains 16 residues. The CDR3 is CASSLSTGVAYNEQFF. In nucleotides, the CDR3 is TGTGCCAGCAGTTTATCAACCGGGGTGGCCTACAATGAGCAGTTCTTC.

This clonotype was seen repeatedly, ten times or more. CDR3 region: CSARKRGSANYGYTF. CDR3 DNA: TGCAGTGCTAGAAAGAGGGGCAGCGCTAACTATGGCTACACCTTC. J is TRBJ1-2 and V is TRBV20-1; a weak D match, TRBD1 (5 bases). CDR3 length equals 15 residues. Germline CDR1 is DFQATT and CDR2 is SNEGSKA (reference sequence). Deletions cut 2 bases from V and 0 bases from J, with 13 bases between.

This clonotype was found a few times. This chain links TRBV27 with TRBJ2-2; 9 bases agree with TRBD1. CDR3 length: 15 residues. Germline lookup yields CDR1 MNHEY and CDR2 SMNVEV (reference sequence). V lost 5 bases to trimming and J lost 5 bases; unmatched junction nucleotides: 6. The CDR3 region is CASSQGTGRTGELFF. CDR3 sequence (DNA): TGTGCCAGCAGTCAGGGGACAGGGAGGACCGGGGAGCTGTTTTTT.

This clonotype was found many times. This sequence joins TRBV3-1 and TRBJ1-1; possibly TRBD1 for D (6 bases). The CDR3 consists of 14 residues. The V gene lost 4 bases and the J gene lost 4 bases, with 13 bases spanning the gap. Germline V gives CDR1 LGHDT, CDR2 YNNKEL (reference sequence). The CDR3, as DNA: TGTGCCAGCAGCCGCCAGGGGAGGGGCACTGAAGCTTTCTTT. This gives the protein CASSRQGRGTEAFF.

This clonotype has only a few counts. The chain is built from TRBV5-4 and TRBJ2-1, with 9 bases that match TRBD2. V trimming: 1 base; J trimming: 6 bases; junction bases outside the gene matches: 8. Germline V gives CDR1 SGHNT, CDR2 YYREEE (reference sequence). The CDR3 is 16 amino acids. CDR3 in amino acids: CASSLSAGGPVNEQFF. The CDR3 bases are TGTGCCAGCAGCTTGTCGGCGGGAGGGCCTGTCAATGAGCAGTTCTTC.

Ten or more counts support this clonotype. The chain couples TRBV24-1 to TRBJ1-2, with D perhaps matching TRBD1 (6 bases). The CDR3 sequence is 13 residues long. V shed 4 bases and J shed 7 bases, with 12 bases lying between them. CDR1 and CDR2 from the germline V gene are KGHDR and SFDVKD. The CDR3 spells CATSETPRGGYTF. CDR3 sequence (DNA): TGTGCCACCAGTGAAACGCCCAGGGGTGGCTACACCTTC.